One and the same sample provided the 22 T cell receptor beta chains below, sequenced in a study of T-cell reconstitution after alpha-beta-depleted transplantation in children. It was with unique molecular identifiers that the TCRbeta library was prepared. MiXCR was run by TCRdb on the PCR reads, yielding one entry per CDR3 protein. There are 380,000 or so distinct CDR3 sequences in the sample; 10% to 15% occur only once, and around 4.5% lies in the top ten. The sample here was PBMCs, taken from the stem cell graft. All receptors derive from a human donor who donated a stem cell graft to a child with Fanconi anemia.

J is TRBJ1-5 and V is TRBV28; D not resolved. The CDR3 has 12 residues. The germline V gene has CDR1 MDHEN and CDR2 SYDVKM. The CDR3: CASLESNQPQHF. The CDR3 DNA sequence: TGTGCGAGTCTCGAAAGCAATCAGCCCCAGCATTTT. Filled out from reference TRBV28 and TRBJ1-5, the complete variable domain reads DVKVTQSSRYLVKRTGEKVFLECVQDMDHENMFWYRQDPGLGLRLIYFSYDVKMKEKGDIPEGYSVSREKKERFSLILESASTNQTSMYLCASLESNQPQHFGDGTRLSIL.

The chain employs TRBV12-3 or TRBV12-4 and TRBJ2-3; no reliable D call. This CDR3 has 17 residues. Trimming removed 2 bases at V and 2 bases at J, with 17 bases between. The CDR3 here is CASSLSLAREYTDTQYF. CDR3 in DNA: TGTGCCAGCAGTTTAAGTCTTGCTCGCGAGTACACAGATACGCAGTATTTT.

The chain has TRBV6-1 and TRBJ2-2; D unclear. Trimming took 6 bases from V and 0 from J, leaving 11 bases between them. This CDR3 region has 15 residues. Germline V gives CDR1 MNHNS, CDR2 SASEGT. This chain's CDR3 is CASRALSTNTGELFF. CDR3 bases: TGTGCCAGCAGGGCACTCAGCACGAACACCGGGGAGCTGTTTTTT.

In its sample, this clonotype was seen many times. The rearrangement joins TRBV14 to TRBJ2-3; TRBD2 aligns across 7 bases. Germline V lookup: CDR1 SGHDN, CDR2 FVKESK. The CDR3 runs to 14 residues. The J segment lost 3 bases and the V segment lost 4 bases, leaving 4 bases of the junction unmatched. CDR3 DNA: TGTGCCAGCAGCCGGGAGGGGTTTACAGATACGCAGTATTTT. It codes for CASSREGFTDTQYF.

The table lists this clonotype with many counts. This rearrangement joins TRBV12-3 or TRBV12-4 to TRBJ1-2, with TRBD1 matching over 10 bases. J gave up 1 base and V 3 bases, and 5 bases lay outside the gene matches. The CDR3 has 16 residues. This CDR3 is CASSFPTGGINYGYTF. The CDR3 DNA sequence: TGTGCCAGCAGTTTTCCGACAGGGGGCATTAACTATGGCTACACCTTC.

Many counts were recorded for this clonotype. The chain recombines TRBV5-1 with TRBJ2-1, with D possibly matching TRBD1 (6 bases). CDR3 length: 15 amino acids. V lost 0 bases, J lost 8 bases, and 15 bases lay in between. The germline V gene encodes CDR1 SGHRS and CDR2 YFSETQ. The CDR3 coding sequence is TGCGCCAGCAGCTTGGCCCTACAGGGTCCGGATGAGCAGTTCTTC. As protein: CASSLALQGPDEQFF. The entire variable domain, with the rest obtained from reference TRBV5-1 and TRBJ2-1, is as follows: KAGVTQTPRYLIKTRGQQVTLSCSPISGHRSVSWYQQTPGQGLQFLFEYFSETQRNKGNFPGRFSGRQFSNSRSEMNVSTLELGDSALYLCASSLALQGPDEQFFGPGTRLTVL.

This chain uses TRBV27 with TRBJ1-2; 9 bases are shared with TRBD1. CDR3 length: 16 residues. CDR1 MNHEY and CDR2 SMNVEV come from the germline V gene (reference sequence). Unmatched junction bases numbered 5, after V lost 2 bases and J lost 1 base. The CDR3 sequence is CASSLRRQGVNYGYTF. CDR3 nucleotides: TGTGCCAGCAGTTTAAGGAGACAGGGGGTTAACTATGGCTACACCTTC.

The chain couples TRBV2 to TRBJ2-2; 12 positions match TRBD1. CDR1 and CDR2 (germline): SNHLY, FYNNEI. The CDR3 is made up of 15 amino acids. The V and J ends lost 4 bases and 6 bases, in that order; junction bases with no gene match: 3. The CDR3 sequence is CASSAGTGGPGELFF. Here the CDR3 DNA reads TGTGCCAGCAGTGCCGGGACAGGGGGCCCCGGGGAGCTGTTTTTT.

This clonotype was recorded a few times. V is TRBV12-3 or TRBV12-4 and J is TRBJ1-1; D is uncertain. V was pared by 0 bases and J by 3 bases, with 8 bases between. The CDR3 loop spans 14 amino acids. For the CDR3, the DNA is TGTGCCAGCAGTTTAGCCCATTATTACACTGAAGCTTTCTTT. Its translation is CASSLAHYYTEAFF.

The V call is TRBV11-2, the J call TRBJ2-1; 16 bases line up with TRBD2. This CDR3 is 18 amino acids long. The V and J ends lost 6 bases and 3 bases, in that order; junction bases with no gene match: 8. Germline V gives CDR1 SGHAT, CDR2 FQNNGV. In DNA form, the CDR3 reads TGTGCCAGCAGGCTGGGACTAGCGGGGGGGCAGTTCTACAATGAGCAGTTCTTC. Its protein product is CASRLGLAGGQFYNEQFF.

This clonotype was recorded many times. V usage is TRBV12-3 or TRBV12-4 and J usage is TRBJ1-5; TRBD1 is a possible D gene (5 bases). Trimming removed 8 bases from V and 4 bases from J, with 12 bases in between. This CDR3 comprises 13 residues. The CDR3 DNA sequence: TGTGCCAGCGGAGGGACTTCAAATCAGCCCCAGCATTTT. Its protein is CASGGTSNQPQHF.

This clonotype was seen many times. The J gene is TRBJ2-1, the V gene TRBV12-3 or TRBV12-4; no clear D gene. V shed 0 bases and J shed 9 bases, with 6 bases lying between them. The CDR3 is made up of 12 amino acids. The DNA for the CDR3 is TGTGCCAGCAGTTTAGCCGGCGCTGAGCAGTTCTTC. It yields the protein CASSLAGAEQFF.

This clonotype was detected ten times or more. This sequence joins TRBV5-1 and TRBJ2-3; a possible D gene is TRBD2 (5 bases). The CDR3 is 17 residues long. CDR1 is SGHRS and CDR2 is YFSETQ in the germline V gene. The V gene lost 0 bases and the J gene lost 0 bases, with 14 bases spanning the gap. CDR3 DNA sequence: TGCGCCAGCAGCTTGGGTTCGGGATCACTTAGCACAGATACGCAGTATTTT. It codes for CASSLGSGSLSTDTQYF.

Comments on this clonotype: A single base separates this from a much larger clone, so it may be a read error. The V gene is TRBV2, the J gene TRBJ1-1; D gene unclear. Germline values: CDR1 SNHLY, CDR2 FYNNEI. CDR3 length equals 11 residues. The germline V and J ends were trimmed by 8 bases and 3 bases, with 7 bases remaining between them. CDR3 sequence: CASVGDTEAFF. CDR3 bases: TGTGCCAGCGTTGGGGACACTGAAGCTTTCTTT. Full variable domain (missing parts from reference TRBV2 and TRBJ1-1): EPEVTQTPSHQVTQMGQEVILRCVPISNHLYFYWYRQILGQKVEFLVSFYNNEISEKSEIFDDQFSVERPDGSNFTLKIRSTKLEDSAMYFCASVGDTEAFFGQGTRLTVV.

The chain recombines TRBV5-1 with TRBJ2-3; TRBD2 agrees at 12 bases. This CDR3 has 17 residues. The V gene's germline CDR1 is SGHRS and CDR2 YFSETQ. V lost 0 bases and J lost 2; bases outside the gene matches: 4. CDR3 residues: CASSLGASGGATDTQYF. The CDR3 coding sequence is TGCGCCAGCAGCTTGGGGGCTAGCGGGGGGGCCACAGATACGCAGTATTTT. Full variable domain (outside the CDR3, taken from reference TRBV5-1 and TRBJ2-3): KAGVTQTPRYLIKTRGQQVTLSCSPISGHRSVSWYQQTPGQGLQFLFEYFSETQRNKGNFPGRFSGRQFSNSRSEMNVSTLELGDSALYLCASSLGASGGATDTQYFGPGTRLTVL.

This clonotype was picked up a small number of times. This chain joins TRBV7-9 and TRBJ1-4; D gene unclear. Trimming pared 2 bases from V and 6 bases from J, leaving 7 bases between. The CDR3 is 13 amino acids. CDR1 is SEHNR and CDR2 is FQNEAQ in the germline V gene (reference sequence). CDR3 nucleotide sequence: TGTGCCAGCAGCTTATATAGCGATGAAAAACTGTTTTTT. This translates into CASSLYSDEKLFF.

This clonotype was seen only a few times. This rearrangement joins TRBV5-1 to TRBJ2-3; 8 positions agree with TRBD2. CDR1 and CDR2 from the germline V gene are SGHRS and YFSETQ. With 5 bases clipped from V and 0 bases from J, the junction kept 8 bases outside the gene matches. This CDR3 contains 16 residues. The CDR3 DNA is TGCGCCAGCAGTATCCACGGGACTAGGAGCACAGATACGCAGTATTTT. This sequence encodes CASSIHGTRSTDTQYF.

This clonotype appeared many times. The J gene is TRBJ1-1, the V gene TRBV5-1; D is perhaps TRBD1 (5 bases). Germline values: CDR1 SGHRS, CDR2 YFSETQ. V was cut by 0 bases and J by 5 bases, with 14 bases left in between. The CDR3 spans 15 residues. CDR3 sequence reads: CASSLGDRMRTEAFF. DNA of the CDR3: TGCGCCAGCAGCTTGGGGGACCGAATGAGGACTGAAGCTTTCTTT.

Note on this clonotype: Relative to the germline gene, one junction end is altered; a read error may explain this. The chain carries TRBV7-9 and TRBJ2-1; D uncertain. This CDR3 is 14 amino acids long. Germline V gene data show CDR1 as SEHNR and CDR2 as FQNEAQ (reference sequence). CDR3 coding DNA: TGTGACAGCAGCCCCCAGGCAAACCTCAATGAGCAGTTCTTC. Translation: CDSSPQANLNEQFF.

The rearrangement links TRBV29-1 to TRBJ2-3, with D uncertain. CDR1 and CDR2 (germline): SQVTM, ANQGSEA. V was clipped by 2 bases and J by 7 bases, with 10 bases between them. The length of the CDR3 is 12 residues. For the CDR3, the DNA is TGCAGCGTTGAAAGACAATTAAATACGCAGTATTTT. This sequence encodes CSVERQLNTQYF.

V is TRBV5-8 and J is TRBJ2-1; TRBD2 matches 8 bases. The CDR3 extends over 14 amino acids. Germline V gene data show CDR1 as SGHTS and CDR2 as YDEGEE. J lost 9 bases, V lost 5 bases, and 10 bases had no gene match. The CDR3 DNA sequence: TGTGCCAGCAGACTTAGCGGGGAGGGCGGTGAGCAGTTCTTC. Its protein product is CASRLSGEGGEQFF.

This clonotype has a handful of counts. One end of the junction varies from germline; a read error may be responsible. V usage is TRBV5-6 and J usage is TRBJ1-4; 7 bases agree with TRBD1. This CDR3 is built from 13 residues. The germline CDR1 and CDR2 sequences are SGHDT and YYEEEE. CDR3 coding DNA: TGTGCCAGCAGCTTGGCCGTCACTGGACAGGTCGTTTTT. Protein product: CASSLAVTGQVVF.